These 15 T cell receptor beta chains came from one sample sequenced in a study of OX40 agonist ivuxolimab in advanced cancers. This table comes from immunoSEQ multiplex PCR, and its TCRdb copy is limited to in-frame clones, with some not included. The sample yields 100,000 or so clones, about 96% seen once. The sequencing here drew on CD4+ or CD8+ T cells sorted from blood, taken in a trial of the OX40 agonist ivuxolimab. These receptors were collected from an adult with an advanced solid tumor such as melanoma, head and neck, liver or kidney cancer.

This chain's CDR3 is CASRERGVPYEQYF. As DNA, the CDR3 is TGTGCCAGCAGAGAACGGGGGGTCCCCTACGAGCAGTACTTC. The chain is built from TRBV6-5 and TRBJ2-7, with TRBD2 matching over 7 bases. The CDR3 extends over 14 amino acids. Per germline, CDR1 MNHEY and CDR2 SVGAGI. Germline trimming cut 6 bases from V and 2 bases from J; bases unmatched to any gene: 7.

V gene TRBV7-9 combines with J gene TRBJ2-5, with 11 positions matching TRBD1. This CDR3 has 18 amino acids. The trim removed 4 bases at V and 1 base at J, leaving 11 bases unmatched. Germline V gene sequence: CDR1 SEHNR, CDR2 FQNEAQ (reference sequence). CDR3 region: CASSSLGTGGRAQETQYF. The CDR3 DNA reads as TGTGCCAGCAGCTCACTCGGGACAGGGGGTCGGGCCCAAGAGACCCAGTACTTC. Combining the CDR3 with reference TRBV7-9 and TRBJ2-5 gives the whole variable domain DTGVSQNPRHKITKRGQNVTFRCDPISEHNRLYWYRQTLGQGPEFLTYFQNEAQLEKSRLLSDRFSAERPKGSFSTLEIQRTEQGDSAMYLCASSSLGTGGRAQETQYFGPGTRLLVL.

This clone is a singleton in its sample. The J gene is TRBJ2-7, the V gene TRBV7-9; tentative D call: TRBD1 (6 bases). The CDR3 is 13 amino acids. The V end lost 7 bases, the J end lost 4 bases, and 14 bases lay between the germline ends. CDR1 is SEHNR, CDR2 FQNEAQ, per germline (reference sequence). The CDR3 nucleotides read TGTGCCAGCATGGACAGCACCAATTACGAGCAGTACTTC. Its protein product is CASMDSTNYEQYF.

The chain links TRBV5-3 to TRBJ1-2, with D unclear. TRBV5-3 is given ORF status, its function remaining uncertain. The CDR3 runs to 16 residues. The germline V and J ends were trimmed by 10 bases and 8 bases, with 30 bases remaining between them. CDR3 amino acids: CAGGNLTPGRMRGYTF. The CDR3, as DNA: TGTGCCGGAGGTAATCTAACTCCCGGACGGATGAGAGGCTACACCTTC.

The rearrangement uses TRBV6-1 and TRBJ1-3; no firm D call. Per germline, CDR1 MNHNS and CDR2 SASEGT. The CDR3 has 13 amino acids. Trimming stripped 7 bases from V and 9 bases from J, with 16 bases between. The CDR3 region is CASTDRLLATIYF. DNA for the CDR3: TGTGCCAGCACTGACCGGCTTTTGGCCACCATATATTTT.

The chain is built from TRBV19 and TRBJ2-1, with 8 bases identical to TRBD2. Germline V lookup: CDR1 LNHDA, CDR2 SQIVND (reference sequence). V was clipped by 6 bases and J by 12 bases; unmatched bases: 10. The CDR3 runs to 13 residues. CDR3 loop: CASSGRDFTWQFF. DNA of the CDR3: TGTGCCAGTAGCGGGAGGGATTTTACGTGGCAGTTCTTC.

This chain uses TRBV15 with TRBJ1-2, with D unresolved. CDR1 is LNHNV and CDR2 is YYDKDF in the germline V gene (reference sequence). This CDR3 is built from 16 residues. The V and J ends lost 1 base and 8 bases respectively, with 20 bases between them. CDR3 in DNA: TGTGCCACCAGCAGAGTAGTAGAGGAACAGCTTGTCGGCTACACCTTC. Its protein is CATSRVVEEQLVGYTF. Together with reference TRBV15 and TRBJ1-2, the CDR3 gives the full variable domain: DAMVIQNPRYQVTQFGKPVTLSCSQTLNHNVMYWYQQKSSQAPKLLFHYYDKDFNNEADTPDNFQSRRPNTSFCFLDIRSPGLGDTAMYLCATSRVVEEQLVGYTFGSGTRLTVV.

This clone was detected once. V usage is TRBV11-2 and J usage is TRBJ2-3, with D perhaps being TRBD1 or TRBD2 (5 bases each). The germline V and J ends were trimmed by 1 base and 6 bases, with 11 bases remaining between them. The CDR3 sequence is 14 residues long. The germline gives CDR1 SGHAT, CDR2 FQNNGV. CDR3 DNA sequence: TGTGCCAGCAGCTTAGGGGGACCGCCCGATACGCAGTATTTT. Translation gives CASSLGGPPDTQYF.

The rearrangement joins TRBV9 to TRBJ1-2; 8 nucleotides match TRBD1. Germline values: CDR1 SGDLS, CDR2 YYNGEE. Germline trimming cut 7 bases from V and 1 base from J; bases unmatched to any gene: 9. The CDR3 runs to 15 residues. In nucleotides, the CDR3 is TGTGCCAGCGGACCAGGGGGCGCGGGTAACTATGGCTACACCTTC. Protein sequence: CASGPGGAGNYGYTF. The variable domain in full, completed from reference TRBV9 and TRBJ1-2, reads DSGVTQTPKHLITATGQRVTLRCSPRSGDLSVYWYQQSLDQGLQFLIQYYNGEERAKGNILERFSAQQFPDLHSELNLSSLELGDSALYFCASGPGGAGNYGYTFGSGTRLTVV.

The chain joins TRBV4-1 to TRBJ1-2, with unresolved D. Trimming shortened V by 0 bases and J by 5 bases, and 13 bases separated the two germline ends. The CDR3 has 15 residues. Germline V gene data show CDR1 as MGHRA and CDR2 as YSYEKL. The CDR3 DNA follows: TGCGCCAGCAGCCAAGAGTCTGGGCTCGGGTATGGCTACACCTTC. It codes for CASSQESGLGYGYTF.

The chain combines TRBV4-1 with TRBJ2-6, with D hard to call. There are 18 residues in the CDR3. V lost 6 bases and J lost 6, with 24 bases in between. From germline, CDR1 is MGHRA and CDR2 YSYEKL. CDR3 residues: CASRPLLDRGGSANVLTF. The CDR3 DNA follows: TGCGCCAGCAGGCCCCTACTCGACCGCGGTGGGTCGGCCAACGTCCTGACTTTC.

J is TRBJ1-1 and V is TRBV9; TRBD1 aligns across 7 bases. Germline CDR1 SGDLS, CDR2 YYNGEE. J gave up 8 bases and V 2 bases, and 12 bases lay outside the gene matches. This CDR3 contains 15 residues. In nucleotides, the CDR3 is TGTGCCAGCAGCGTCCAAGGAGGAGGGGGCTACGAAGCTTTCTTT. Protein sequence: CASSVQGGGGYEAFF. Full variable domain (remainder filled in from reference TRBV9 and TRBJ1-1): DSGVTQTPKHLITATGQRVTLRCSPRSGDLSVYWYQQSLDQGLQFLIQYYNGEERAKGNILERFSAQQFPDLHSELNLSSLELGDSALYFCASSVQGGGGYEAFFGQGTRLTVV.

This clone appeared a single time. J is TRBJ1-1 and V is TRBV19, with D possibly matching TRBD1 (6 bases). The germline gives CDR1 LNHDA, CDR2 SQIVND (reference sequence). V was trimmed by 2 bases and J by 1 base, leaving 11 bases between them. The CDR3 contains 15 residues. The CDR3 protein is CASSITGQTNTEAFF. The CDR3 nucleotides are TGTGCCAGTAGTATAACGGGACAAACGAACACTGAAGCTTTCTTT. Together with reference TRBV19 and TRBJ1-1, the CDR3 gives the full variable domain: DGGITQSPKYLFRKEGQNVTLSCEQNLNHDAMYWYRQDPGQGLRLIYYSQIVNDFQKGDIAEGYSVSREKKESFPLTVTSAQKNPTAFYLCASSITGQTNTEAFFGQGTRLTVV.

The chain is built from TRBV9 and TRBJ1-3; D remains ambiguous. Germline CDR1 and CDR2: SGDLS and YYNGEE. This CDR3 is 17 amino acids long. V lost 3 bases and J 4 bases, leaving 20 bases between the germline ends. CDR3 sequence reads: CASSADDGEGRGNTIYF. CDR3 bases: TGTGCCAGCAGCGCAGACGACGGCGAGGGCCGGGGAAACACCATATATTTT.

The chain's CDR3 is CASSSAGEQYF. CDR3 nucleotide sequence: TGTGCCAGCAGCTCCGCGGGCGAGCAGTACTTC. V usage is TRBV5-4 and J usage is TRBJ2-7, with D perhaps TRBD2 (5 bases). The germline CDR1 and CDR2 sequences are SGHNT and YYREEE (reference sequence). This CDR3 contains 11 residues. The ends were cut back, 3 bases at V and 6 bases at J, with 7 bases in the middle.